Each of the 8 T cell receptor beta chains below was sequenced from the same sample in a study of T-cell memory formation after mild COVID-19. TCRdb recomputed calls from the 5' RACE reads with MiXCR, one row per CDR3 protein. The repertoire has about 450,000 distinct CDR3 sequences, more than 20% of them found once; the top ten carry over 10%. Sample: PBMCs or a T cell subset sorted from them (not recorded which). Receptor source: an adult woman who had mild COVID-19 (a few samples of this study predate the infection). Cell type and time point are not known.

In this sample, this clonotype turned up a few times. CDR3 in amino acids: CASSLDAGMGEQYF. The CDR3 DNA reads TGCGCCAGCAGCTTGGACGCGGGTATGGGGGAGCAGTACTTC. The chain is built from TRBV5-1 and TRBJ2-7, with D perhaps matching TRBD2 (5 bases). Germline values: CDR1 SGHRS, CDR2 YFSETQ. The CDR3 contains 14 residues. Between the trimmed V and J ends, which lost 0 bases and 7 bases, there was a span of 14 bases.

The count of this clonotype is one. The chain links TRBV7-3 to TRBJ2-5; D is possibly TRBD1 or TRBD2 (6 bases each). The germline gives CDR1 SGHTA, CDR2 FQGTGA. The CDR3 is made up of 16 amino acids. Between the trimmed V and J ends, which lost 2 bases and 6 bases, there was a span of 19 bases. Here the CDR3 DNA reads TGTGCCAGCAGCTTAGACAGGACGTCCGGCGGGAAGACCCAGTACTTC. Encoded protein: CASSLDRTSGGKTQYF.

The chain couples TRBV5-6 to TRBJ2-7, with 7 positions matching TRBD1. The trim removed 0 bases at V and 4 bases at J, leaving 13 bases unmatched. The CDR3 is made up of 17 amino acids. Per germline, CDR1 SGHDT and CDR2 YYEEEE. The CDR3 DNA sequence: TGTGCCAGCAGCTTGGGTGGGACAGTCGGTTTGCAGTACGAGCAGTACTTC. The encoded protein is CASSLGGTVGLQYEQYF.

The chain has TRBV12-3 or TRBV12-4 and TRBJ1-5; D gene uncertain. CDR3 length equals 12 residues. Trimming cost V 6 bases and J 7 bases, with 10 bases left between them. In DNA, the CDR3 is TGTGCCAGCAGACGAGGGCGGCAGCCCCAGCATTTT. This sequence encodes CASRRGRQPQHF.

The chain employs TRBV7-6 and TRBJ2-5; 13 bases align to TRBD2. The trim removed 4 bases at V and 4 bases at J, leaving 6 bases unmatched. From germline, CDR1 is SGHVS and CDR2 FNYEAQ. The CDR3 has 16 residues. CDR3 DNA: TGTGCCAGCAGCTCCCGGACTAGCGGGGGTCCAGAGACCCAGTACTTC. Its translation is CASSSRTSGGPETQYF.

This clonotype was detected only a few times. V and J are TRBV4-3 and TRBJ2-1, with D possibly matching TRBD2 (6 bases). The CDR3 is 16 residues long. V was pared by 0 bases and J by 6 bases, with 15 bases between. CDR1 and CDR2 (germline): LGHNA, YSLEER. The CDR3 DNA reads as TGCGCCAGCAGCCAAGATCCGGCGGGACTGGCCAATGAGCAGTTCTTC. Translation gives CASSQDPAGLANEQFF.

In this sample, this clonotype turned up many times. This chain's CDR3 is CATRQGSTDTQYF. The CDR3 coding sequence is TGTGCCACGCGACAGGGAAGCACAGATACGCAGTATTTT. The chain recombines TRBV3-1 with TRBJ2-3, with 7 positions matching TRBD1. This CDR3 has 13 amino acids. The germline V gene has CDR1 LGHDT and CDR2 YNNKEL (reference sequence). J was trimmed by 0 bases and V by 10 bases; bases with no gene match: 4.

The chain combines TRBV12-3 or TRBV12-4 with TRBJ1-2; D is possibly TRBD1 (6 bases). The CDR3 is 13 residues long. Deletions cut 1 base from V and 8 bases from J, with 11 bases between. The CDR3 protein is CASSLGRGGGYTF. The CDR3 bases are TGTGCCAGCAGTTTAGGCAGGGGAGGAGGCTACACCTTC.